This T cell receptor beta chain was identified during a study of blood T cell repertoires in COVID-19. In the study overall: Samples taken during acute and convalescent COVID-19 were collected in the United States, Italy and Spain. The cDNA or gDNA used as material had been derived from T cells, B-cell-depleted T cells, or PBMCs.

The CDR3 sequence is 14 residues long. Germline V gene sequence: CDR1 SGDLS, CDR2 YYNGEE. V shed 0 bases and J 6 bases; nucleotides not matched to a gene: 5. In the original workflow: For nucleated cells, counts were estimated from reference gene primer amplification. The protocol was immunoSEQ multiplex PCR, while the TCRdb copy is restricted to in-frame clones and leaves out a portion. Clone size and V and J calls were adopted from that table, with D and trimming inferred from the DNA. The sample lists under 200,000 clones; around three quarters were seen once. J is TRBJ2-7 and V is TRBV9, with TRBD1 matching 8 bases. The sequencing sample was made of peripheral blood. The receptor's source is a man aged 60-69 years with acute or convalescent COVID-19. CDR3 protein: CASSVGAGGSEQYF. The CDR3 DNA reads TGTGCCAGCAGCGTAGGGGCAGGGGGCAGCGAGCAGTACTTC. Looking up the rest from reference TRBV9 and TRBJ2-7 gives the full variable domain: DSGVTQTPKHLITATGQRVTLRCSPRSGDLSVYWYQQSLDQGLQFLIQYYNGEERAKGNILERFSAQQFPDLHSELNLSSLELGDSALYFCASSVGAGGSEQYFGPGTRLTVT.